The T cell receptor beta chain under discussion was sequenced for a study of beta chain features in type 1 diabetes. Broader study findings: Healthy donors had naive, central memory and Treg TCRB repertoires that appeared less similar than those seen among patients. In all four CD4+ subsets, TCRB CDR3 length was significantly, moderately reduced in type 1 diabetes.

Germline V lookup: CDR1 SGHNT, CDR2 YENEEA. V shed 5 bases, J shed 3 bases, and the junction held 8 bases outside the gene matches. This CDR3 region has 17 residues. With respect to this clone: The antigen is unknown.

The isolated RNA, all of it, was reverse transcribed, so expressed TCRB transcripts were what got sequenced. This table comes from immunoSEQ multiplex PCR, and its TCRdb copy is limited to in-frame clones, with some not included. Among over 90,000 clones, approximately 30% were seen once, and the ten largest hold 0.5% to 0.55%. Sequences were obtained from central memory CD4+ T cells from blood. The rearrangement links TRBV11-3 to TRBJ2-3, with 13 bases lining up with TRBD2. The origin of this receptor is a woman younger than 35 with type 1 diabetes. CDR3 bases: TGTGCCAGCAGCCTGAAACTAGCGGGAGGGAGAACAGATACGCAGTATTTT. Translating it yields CASSLKLAGGRTDTQYF.